The rows below give T cell receptor beta chains drawn from one sample of a study of blood T cell repertoires in COVID-19. The method was immunoSEQ multiplex PCR; TCRdb's version includes in-frame clones alone and lacks a portion of them. Counted here are 9,500 to 15,000 clones, approximately 85% occurring once; the ten biggest clones make up just over 5.5%. Sequencing was done on a sample of peripheral blood. All receptors come from a human donor in a cohort sampled during active COVID-19. CDR3s include the opening cysteine and the closing phenylalanine or tryptophan. Fields, in order: D gene, clone size, J gene, V gene, CDR3 DNA, CDR3 protein. A D gene is named only where the DNA matches it firmly. Size is stated for part of the rows, as once, few or many counts, or as a class when the clone is expanded.

D gene: NA
clone size: NA
J gene: TRBJ1-6
V gene: TRBV2
CDR3 DNA: TGTGCCAGCAGTGAAGCGCGCGGCGGAGTCACCCTCCACTTT
CDR3 protein: CASSEARGGVTLHF

D gene: NA
clone size: once
J gene: TRBJ2-1
V gene: TRBV18
CDR3 DNA: TGTGCCAGCTCACCACCCTTGGGGGCCGGCGGAAATGAGCAGTTCTTC
CDR3 protein: CASSPPLGAGGNEQFF

D gene: TRBD1
clone size: few
J gene: TRBJ1-3
V gene: TRBV5-1
CDR3 DNA: TGCGCCAGCAGCGGAGGGACAGACGGAGACACCATATATTTT
CDR3 protein: CASSGGTDGDTIYF

D gene: TRBD1
clone size: NA
J gene: TRBJ2-1
V gene: TRBV27
CDR3 DNA: TGTGCCAGCAGTAACCGGGACAGGGGTCGGAATGAGCAGTTCTTC
CDR3 protein: CASSNRDRGRNEQFF

D gene: TRBD2
clone size: NA
J gene: TRBJ2-7
V gene: TRBV7-2
CDR3 DNA: TGTGCCAGCAGCTTCTCGGGGGGGTTTTTCTACGAGCAGTACTTC
CDR3 protein: CASSFSGGFFYEQYF

D gene: TRBD1
clone size: once
J gene: TRBJ2-3
V gene: TRBV5-1
CDR3 DNA: TGCGCCAGCAGCTTCACCGGGACAGGGGTTGTAGATACGCAGTATTTT
CDR3 protein: CASSFTGTGVVDTQYF

D gene: TRBD1
clone size: NA
J gene: TRBJ1-6
V gene: TRBV27
CDR3 DNA: TGTGCCAGCAGTTCCCCTGGGACAGGGGCCTCACCCCTCCACTTT
CDR3 protein: CASSSPGTGASPLHF

D gene: NA
clone size: NA
J gene: TRBJ1-1
V gene: TRBV19
CDR3 DNA: TGTGCCAGTAGTAACCGGGAGGGGGGAGGCACTGAAGCTTTCTTT
CDR3 protein: CASSNREGGGTEAFF

D gene: TRBD1
clone size: once
J gene: TRBJ2-3
V gene: TRBV28
CDR3 DNA: TGTGCCAGCAGGGGGACAGGGCCAAGAAATACGCAGTATTTT
CDR3 protein: CASRGTGPRNTQYF

D gene: TRBD1
clone size: few
J gene: TRBJ2-2
V gene: TRBV11-2
CDR3 DNA: TGTGCCAGCAGCTTACAGGGGGCGGCCGGGGAGCTGTTTTTT
CDR3 protein: CASSLQGAAGELFF

D gene: TRBD1
clone size: NA
J gene: TRBJ1-5
V gene: TRBV3-1/TRBV3-2
CDR3 DNA: TGTGCCAGCAGCCAGAGTACAGGGGGCCAGCCCCAGCATTTT
CDR3 protein: CASSQSTGGQPQHF

D gene: TRBD1
clone size: NA
J gene: TRBJ2-7
V gene: TRBV5-1
CDR3 DNA: TGCGCCAGCAGCCAAGTGGGGACAGGGTCCCCCGAGCAGTACTTC
CDR3 protein: CASSQVGTGSPEQYF

D gene: NA
clone size: NA
J gene: TRBJ2-1
V gene: TRBV5-4
CDR3 DNA: TGTGCCAGCAGCCCCCCCGGCCGACTAGAGCCGGGGGGCGGTGAGCAGTTCTTC
CDR3 protein: CASSPPGRLEPGGGEQFF

D gene: NA
clone size: NA
J gene: TRBJ1-1
V gene: TRBV6-5
CDR3 DNA: TGTGCCAGCAGTACCAGGGGTCGGGGCACTGAAGCTTTCTTT
CDR3 protein: CASSTRGRGTEAFF

D gene: NA
clone size: few
J gene: TRBJ1-5
V gene: TRBV19
CDR3 DNA: TGTGCCAGTAGTAAGCGGGGGCGCACGACAACCTATAGCAATCAGCCCCAGCATTTT
CDR3 protein: CASSKRGRTTTYSNQPQHF

D gene: TRBD1
clone size: NA
J gene: TRBJ1-1
V gene: TRBV6-5
CDR3 DNA: TGTGCCAGCAGTTACCTGACAGGGGGTGGTGAAGCTTTCTTT
CDR3 protein: CASSYLTGGGEAFF

D gene: TRBD1
clone size: NA
J gene: TRBJ2-3
V gene: TRBV9
CDR3 DNA: TGTGCCATCCTCATGAGGGACAGTCAAACTAGCACAGATACGCAGTATTTT
CDR3 protein: CAILMRDSQTSTDTQYF

D gene: NA
clone size: NA
J gene: TRBJ2-1
V gene: TRBV3-1/TRBV3-2
CDR3 DNA: TGTGCCAGCAGCGAAGTCTCGGGTTTGGGGAGCTCCTACAATGAGCAGTTCTTC
CDR3 protein: CASSEVSGLGSSYNEQFF

D gene: TRBD1
clone size: NA
J gene: TRBJ1-5
V gene: TRBV3-1/TRBV3-2
CDR3 DNA: TGTGCCAGCAGCCAGGGACAGCCAGGCAGGGAGCCCCAGCATTTT
CDR3 protein: CASSQGQPGREPQHF

D gene: TRBD1
clone size: few
J gene: TRBJ1-5
V gene: TRBV27
CDR3 DNA: TGTGCCAGCAGTTTATCCACAGGGGTATATCAGCCCCAGCATTTT
CDR3 protein: CASSLSTGVYQPQHF

D gene: TRBD1
clone size: NA
J gene: TRBJ1-1
V gene: TRBV19
CDR3 DNA: TGTGCCAGTATCCCCGGGACAGGCATGAACACTGAAGCTTTCTTT
CDR3 protein: CASIPGTGMNTEAFF

D gene: NA
clone size: NA
J gene: TRBJ2-1
V gene: TRBV19
CDR3 DNA: TGTGCCAGTAGTATAGCGTTCAGGGGTCCGGGCTCCTACAATGAGCAGTTCTTC
CDR3 protein: CASSIAFRGPGSYNEQFF

D gene: NA
clone size: NA
J gene: TRBJ2-1
V gene: TRBV27
CDR3 DNA: TGTGCCAGCAGTTCCCTCCCCCAAAGCGTAGACAATGAGCAGTTCTTC
CDR3 protein: CASSSLPQSVDNEQFF

D gene: NA
clone size: NA
J gene: TRBJ1-4
V gene: TRBV4-3
CDR3 DNA: TGCGCCAGCAGCCAAGATCTACGGGGGGCGCGAGAAAAACTGTTTTTT
CDR3 protein: CASSQDLRGAREKLFF

D gene: NA
clone size: NA
J gene: TRBJ2-3
V gene: TRBV3-1/TRBV3-2
CDR3 DNA: TGTGCCAGCAGCCAAGCTCTGGCAGGGGTCGCAGATACGCAGTATTTT
CDR3 protein: CASSQALAGVADTQYF

D gene: TRBD1
clone size: NA
J gene: TRBJ2-7
V gene: TRBV27
CDR3 DNA: TGTGCCAGCAGTTCGCCGGGACAGGGAACCTACGAGCAGTACTTC
CDR3 protein: CASSSPGQGTYEQYF

D gene: TRBD2
clone size: NA
J gene: TRBJ2-5
V gene: TRBV2
CDR3 DNA: TGTGCCAGCAGTGCGGAGCGGGGGGGCCAAGAGACCCAGTACTTC
CDR3 protein: CASSAERGGQETQYF

D gene: NA
clone size: NA
J gene: TRBJ2-7
V gene: TRBV6-2/TRBV6-3
CDR3 DNA: TGTGCCAGCAGTTACTCGAGTATACGGGATGTGTACTTC
CDR3 protein: CASSYSSIRDVYF

D gene: NA
clone size: NA
J gene: TRBJ1-4
V gene: TRBV6-5
CDR3 DNA: TGTGCCAGCTGCGTCTCAACTAATGAAAAACTGTTTTTT
CDR3 protein: CASCVSTNEKLFF

D gene: NA
clone size: NA
J gene: TRBJ2-1
V gene: TRBV2
CDR3 DNA: TGTGCCAGCAGTGTGGCAGGGTTCGGTGAGCAGTTCTTC
CDR3 protein: CASSVAGFGEQFF

D gene: TRBD1
clone size: NA
J gene: TRBJ1-2
V gene: TRBV5-1
CDR3 DNA: TGCGCCAGCAGCTTGGGGGGACAGGGTGGCTATGGCTACACCTTC
CDR3 protein: CASSLGGQGGYGYTF

D gene: TRBD2
clone size: NA
J gene: TRBJ2-2
V gene: TRBV14
CDR3 DNA: TGTGCCAGCAGCCATGCGGGGGTCGGCACCGGGGAGCTGTTTTTT
CDR3 protein: CASSHAGVGTGELFF

D gene: TRBD2
clone size: NA
J gene: TRBJ2-5
V gene: TRBV5-1
CDR3 DNA: TGCGCCAGCAGCTCAGCGGGGGGGCAGAGAACCCAGTACTTC
CDR3 protein: CASSSAGGQRTQYF

D gene: NA
clone size: NA
J gene: TRBJ1-2
V gene: TRBV20-1
CDR3 DNA: TGCAGTGCTAGTCATGAGGCTAACTATGGCTACACCTTC
CDR3 protein: CSASHEANYGYTF

D gene: NA
clone size: NA
J gene: TRBJ1-1
V gene: TRBV4-1
CDR3 DNA: TGCGCCAGCAGCCAAGTACCACAGATAACAGGGCCGACGGCCTTTGAAGGAGCTTTCTTT
CDR3 protein: CASSQVPQITGPTAFEGAFF

D gene: NA
clone size: once
J gene: TRBJ1-2
V gene: TRBV2
CDR3 DNA: TGTGCCAGCAGTGCAGTCGGAGGGTCCAGCTATGGCTACACCTTC
CDR3 protein: CASSAVGGSSYGYTF